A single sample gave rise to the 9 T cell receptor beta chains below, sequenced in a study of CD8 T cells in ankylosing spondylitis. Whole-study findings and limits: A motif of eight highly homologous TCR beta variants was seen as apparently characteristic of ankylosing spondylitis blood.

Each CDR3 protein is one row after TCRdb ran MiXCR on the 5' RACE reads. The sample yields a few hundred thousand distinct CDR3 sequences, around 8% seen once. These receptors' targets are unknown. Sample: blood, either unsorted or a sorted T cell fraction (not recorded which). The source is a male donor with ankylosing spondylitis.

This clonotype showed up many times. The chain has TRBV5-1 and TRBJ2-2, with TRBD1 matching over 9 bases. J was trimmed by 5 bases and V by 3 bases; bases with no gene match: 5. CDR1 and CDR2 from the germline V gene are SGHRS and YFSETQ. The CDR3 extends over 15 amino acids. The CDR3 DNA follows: TGCGCCAGCAGCTGGGACAGGGCTGAGACCGGGGAGCTGTTTTTT. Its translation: CASSWDRAETGELFF. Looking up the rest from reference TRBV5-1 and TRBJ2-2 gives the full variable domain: KAGVTQTPRYLIKTRGQQVTLSCSPISGHRSVSWYQQTPGQGLQFLFEYFSETQRNKGNFPGRFSGRQFSNSRSEMNVSTLELGDSALYLCASSWDRAETGELFFGEGSRLTVL.

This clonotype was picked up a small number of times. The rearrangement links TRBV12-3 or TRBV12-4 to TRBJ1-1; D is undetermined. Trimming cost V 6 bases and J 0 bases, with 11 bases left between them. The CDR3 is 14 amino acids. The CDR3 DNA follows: TGTGCCAGCAGCTGGACTCAACTGAACACTGAAGCTTTCTTT. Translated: CASSWTQLNTEAFF.

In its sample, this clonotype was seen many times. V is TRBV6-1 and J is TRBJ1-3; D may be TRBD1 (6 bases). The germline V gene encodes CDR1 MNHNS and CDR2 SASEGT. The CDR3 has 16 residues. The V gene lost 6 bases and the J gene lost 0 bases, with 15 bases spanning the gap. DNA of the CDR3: TGTGCCAGCAGCCGAACACAGGGCAACTCTGGAAACACCATATATTTT. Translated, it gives CASSRTQGNSGNTIYF.

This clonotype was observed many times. This CDR3 reads CASSVNPGQTNSPLHF. In DNA, the CDR3 is TGTGCCAGCAGCGTTAACCCGGGACAGACTAATTCACCCCTCCACTTT. This chain connects TRBV9 to TRBJ1-6; TRBD1 agrees at 7 bases. The trim removed 2 bases at V and 6 bases at J, leaving 8 bases unmatched. Germline CDR1 reads SGDLS; CDR2 reads YYNGEE. The CDR3 is made up of 16 amino acids.

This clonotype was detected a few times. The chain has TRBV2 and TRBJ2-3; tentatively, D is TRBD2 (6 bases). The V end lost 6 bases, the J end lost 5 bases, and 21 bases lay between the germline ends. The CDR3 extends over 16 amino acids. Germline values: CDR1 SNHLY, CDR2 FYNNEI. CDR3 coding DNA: TGTGCCAGCAGCTCTACACTAGTCGGGAGAATAGATACGCAGTATTTT. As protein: CASSSTLVGRIDTQYF.

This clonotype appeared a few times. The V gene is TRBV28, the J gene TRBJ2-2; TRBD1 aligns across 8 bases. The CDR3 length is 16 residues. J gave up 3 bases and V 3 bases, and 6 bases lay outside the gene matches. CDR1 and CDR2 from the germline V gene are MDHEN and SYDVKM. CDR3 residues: CASSFWDRPYTGELFF. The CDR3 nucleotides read TGTGCCAGCAGTTTTTGGGACAGGCCTTACACCGGGGAGCTGTTTTTT.

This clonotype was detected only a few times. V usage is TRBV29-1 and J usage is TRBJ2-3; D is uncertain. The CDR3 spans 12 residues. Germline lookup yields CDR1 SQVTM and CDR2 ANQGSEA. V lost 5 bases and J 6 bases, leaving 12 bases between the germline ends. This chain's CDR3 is CSVLPGGDTQYF. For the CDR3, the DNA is TGCAGCGTTCTCCCCGGTGGGGATACGCAGTATTTT.

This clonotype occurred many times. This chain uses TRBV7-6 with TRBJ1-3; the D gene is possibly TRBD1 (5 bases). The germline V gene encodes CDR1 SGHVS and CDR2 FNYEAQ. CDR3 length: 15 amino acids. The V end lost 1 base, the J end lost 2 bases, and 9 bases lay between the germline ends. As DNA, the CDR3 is TGTGCCAGCAGCTTAGTGCTGGGGGCTGGAAACACCATATATTTT. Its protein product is CASSLVLGAGNTIYF.

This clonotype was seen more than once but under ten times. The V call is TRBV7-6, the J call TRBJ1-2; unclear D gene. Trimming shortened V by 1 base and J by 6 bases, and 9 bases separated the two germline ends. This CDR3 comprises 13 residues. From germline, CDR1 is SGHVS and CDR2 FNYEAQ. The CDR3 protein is CASSLGLPHGYTF. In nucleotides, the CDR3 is TGTGCCAGCAGCTTAGGCCTACCCCATGGCTACACCTTC.